The 8 T cell receptor beta chains below were found in one sample sequenced in a study of shared clonotypes between healthy human individuals. Profiled with immunoSEQ multiplex PCR; TCRdb holds only in-frame clones, not every one. The table has just over 2,000,000 clones, roughly 94% seen once. The specimen sequenced was naive CD4+ T cells sorted from blood. Regarding subset: CD45RA+ positively selected. Receptor source: a man aged 18 to 35 in good health.

The chain carries TRBV13 and TRBJ1-4, with 7 bases matching TRBD1. V was pared by 5 bases and J by 0 bases, with 6 bases of the junction left unmatched. Germline lookup yields CDR1 PRHDT and CDR2 FYEKMQ (reference sequence). CDR3 length: 16 residues. This chain's CDR3 is CASSRRTGATNEKLFF. CDR3 DNA sequence: TGTGCCAGCAGCCGTCGTACAGGGGCAACTAATGAAAAACTGTTTTTT.

V and J are TRBV19 and TRBJ2-7, with TRBD2 matching over 7 bases. Germline assignment: CDR1 LNHDA and CDR2 SQIVND (reference sequence). V was clipped by 2 bases and J by 2 bases; unmatched bases: 9. This CDR3 spans 16 amino acids. The CDR3 sequence is CASSISWTSYPYEQYF. CDR3 nucleotides: TGTGCCAGTAGTATAAGCTGGACTAGTTACCCCTACGAGCAGTACTTC.

The chain uses TRBV21-1 and TRBJ1-2; TRBD1 is taken as the D call from the table, unchecked against the DNA. TRBV21-1 is noted as a pseudogene. This CDR3 contains 13 residues. The CDR3 bases are TGTGCCAGCAGCAAATCCCGACAGCGTGGCTACACCTTC. This sequence encodes CASSKSRQRGYTF.

The rearrangement joins TRBV4-3 to TRBJ1-1; maybe TRBD1 (6 bases). V lost 0 bases to trimming and J lost 4 bases, with 9 bases between them. Germline CDR1 LGHNA, CDR2 YSLEER. The CDR3 is 14 amino acids. CDR3 sequence: CASSQDRGPTEAFF. The CDR3 nucleotides are TGCGCCAGCAGCCAAGACAGGGGCCCCACTGAAGCTTTCTTT.

On this clone: Other DNA sequences in this specimen translate into the identical CDR3. The rearrangement joins TRBV18 to TRBJ2-7, with TRBD1 matching over 9 bases. CDR3 length: 15 residues. With 2 bases clipped from V and 1 base from J, the junction kept 3 bases outside the gene matches. Germline V CDR1 and CDR2: KGHSH, LQKENI. CDR3 coding DNA: TGTGCCAGCTCACCAACAGGGGGCAGTTCCTACGAGCAGTACTTC. Amino acid sequence: CASSPTGGSSYEQYF.

The rearrangement links TRBV2 to TRBJ1-4; D unclear. CDR3 length: 11 residues. V gave up 10 bases and J gave up 5 bases, with 8 bases separating them. Germline loops: CDR1 SNHLY, CDR2 FYNNEI. In nucleotides, the CDR3 is TGTGCCATCCAGACCAATGAAAAACTGTTTTTT. The encoded protein is CAIQTNEKLFF.

The chain is built from TRBV10-3 and TRBJ1-3, with D maybe TRBD1 (6 bases). The V and J ends lost 3 bases and 4 bases respectively, with 13 bases between them. The CDR3 extends over 15 amino acids. In germline, CDR1 is ENHRY, CDR2 SYGVKD. Here the CDR3 DNA reads TGTGCCATCAGTGACCCGGGGGCGAACGGAAACACCATATATTTT. This translates into CAISDPGANGNTIYF.

The chain carries TRBV30 and TRBJ1-2, with unresolved D. The CDR3 has 13 amino acids. The germline V gene encodes CDR1 GTSNPN and CDR2 SVGIG (reference sequence). Deletions cut 0 bases from V and 2 bases from J, with 7 bases between. The CDR3 loop is CAWSVLLNYGYTF. In nucleotides, the CDR3 is TGTGCCTGGAGTGTACTCTTGAACTATGGCTACACCTTC.